This record concerns one T cell receptor (beta chain) sequence. Its antigen is as yet unknown. The sample belongs to a study of prognosis after radiotherapy for stage I lung cancer. Study summary: The tumors were adenocarcinoma in twelve patients (squamous cell carcinoma in more than five). The study's findings and limits: A fall in unique TCR clone counts followed stereotactic body radiation therapy, with medians of roughly 10,000 versus 7,000.

Multiplex PCR, run in two rounds, amplified TCR beta CDR3 from genomic DNA. Initially, in first-round PCR, primers specific to each TRBV and TRBJ gene were used. MiXCR, applied by TCRdb to the multiplex PCR reads, yields one record per CDR3 protein. The repertoire holds 25,000 to 30,000 distinct CDR3 sequences, with roughly two fifths as singletons. The material was PBMCs, obtained before or after stereotactic body radiation therapy (not recorded which). This TCR derives from a donor over 45 with non-small cell lung cancer.

DNA of the CDR3: TGTGCCAGCATCTTCAGTATCTGGGGAGGGACCGGGGAGCTGTTTTTT. Translated, it gives CASIFSIWGGTGELFF. The J gene is TRBJ2-2, the V gene TRBV11-2; 7 positions match TRBD2. There are 16 residues in the CDR3. From germline, CDR1 is SGHAT and CDR2 FQNNGV. V lost 7 bases to trimming and J lost 5 bases; unmatched junction nucleotides: 13.